These 17 T cell receptor beta chains came from one sample sequenced in a study of T-cell memory formation after mild COVID-19. TCRdb passed the 5' RACE reads through MiXCR, listing each CDR3 protein once. The table includes approximately 180,000 distinct CDR3 sequences, 16% detected once. Sequenced: PBMCs or a T cell subset sorted from them (not recorded which). The receptors stem from an adult woman who had mild COVID-19 (a few samples of this study predate the infection). Cell type and time point are not known.

This clonotype was detected only a few times. The rearrangement uses TRBV7-9 and TRBJ2-7; D not certain. From germline, CDR1 is SEHNR and CDR2 FQNEAQ (reference sequence). The V end lost 3 bases, the J end lost 5 bases, and 11 bases lay between the germline ends. The CDR3 is 13 residues long. The CDR3 protein is CASSLGGPDEQYF. CDR3 coding DNA: TGTGCCAGCAGCTTGGGCGGACCGGACGAGCAGTACTTC.

The V gene is TRBV5-1, the J gene TRBJ2-2; D is possibly TRBD1 (5 bases). The CDR3 loop spans 16 amino acids. Germline assignment: CDR1 SGHRS and CDR2 YFSETQ. V gave up 0 bases and J gave up 0 bases, with 9 bases separating them. Written as DNA, the CDR3 is TGCGCCAGCAGCTTGGGACAGAAGACGAACACCGGGGAGCTGTTTTTT. It yields the protein CASSLGQKTNTGELFF.

This clonotype was counted only a few times. The chain recombines TRBV29-1 with TRBJ2-6; D unclear. Trimming pared 1 base from V and 2 bases from J, leaving 6 bases between. The length of the CDR3 is 14 residues. Germline-derived CDR1 and CDR2 are SQVTM and ANQGSEA. The CDR3 is CSVEVVPGANVLTF. DNA for the CDR3: TGCAGCGTTGAAGTAGTACCTGGGGCCAACGTCCTGACTTTC.

The chain has TRBV5-1 and TRBJ1-2, with D possibly matching TRBD1 (5 bases). The CDR3 covers 12 residues. The germline V and J ends were trimmed by 4 bases and 6 bases, with 10 bases remaining between them. In germline, CDR1 is SGHRS, CDR2 YFSETQ. CDR3 DNA: TGCGCCAGCAGCCTTCAGGGTGATGGCTACACCTTC. Translated: CASSLQGDGYTF.

The chain links TRBV4-1 to TRBJ1-1; 10 nucleotides align to TRBD1. Germline V lookup: CDR1 MGHRA, CDR2 YSYEKL. The trim removed 4 bases at V and 4 bases at J, leaving 6 bases unmatched. There are 15 residues in the CDR3. The CDR3 region is CASSPWDRGGTEAFF. The CDR3 DNA sequence: TGCGCCAGCAGCCCCTGGGACAGGGGAGGCACTGAAGCTTTCTTT.

The chain uses TRBV3-1 and TRBJ2-5, with D possibly matching TRBD2 (6 bases). This CDR3 is 14 amino acids long. Germline-derived CDR1 and CDR2 are LGHDT and YNNKEL (reference sequence). Trimming removed 0 bases at V and 5 bases at J, with 10 bases between. The CDR3 nucleotides read TGTGCCAGCAGCCAAGATCTGCTAGCGGAGACCCAGTACTTC. Translating gives CASSQDLLAETQYF.

This clonotype occurred a few times. The CDR3 region is CASSSDRASEKLFF. The CDR3 nucleotides are TGTGCCAGCAGCTCGGACAGGGCGAGTGAAAAACTGTTTTTT. The chain links TRBV7-7 to TRBJ1-4; TRBD1 matches 8 bases. V was pared by 4 bases and J by 7 bases, with 5 bases of the junction left unmatched. This CDR3 is built from 14 residues. Germline CDR1 and CDR2: SSHAT and FNYEAQ (reference sequence).

A remark on this clonotype: One junction end does not reproduce the germline sequence, and a read error may be involved. The chain carries TRBV2 and TRBJ1-2; D possibly corresponds to TRBD1 (6 bases). Germline CDR1 and CDR2: SNHLY and FYNNEI. The CDR3 runs 11 residues. The CDR3 protein is CASSPGTSPYF. The DNA of the CDR3 is TGTGCCAGCAGTCCAGGGACATCTCCCTACTTC.

This clonotype has more than one count but fewer than ten. This chain uses TRBV3-1 with TRBJ2-3; D tentatively fits TRBD1 or TRBD2 (6 bases each). Germline lookup yields CDR1 LGHDT and CDR2 YNNKEL (reference sequence). Between the trimmed V and J ends, which lost 1 base and 1 base, there was a span of 12 bases. CDR3 length equals 16 residues. The DNA for the CDR3 is TGTGCCAGCAGCCAAGGGGTTGGGGGGCGCACAGATACGCAGTATTTT. Translating gives CASSQGVGGRTDTQYF.

The chain couples TRBV12-3 or TRBV12-4 to TRBJ1-4; tentatively, D is TRBD1 (5 bases). This CDR3 has 14 residues. Trimming shortened V by 3 bases and J by 4 bases, and 9 bases separated the two germline ends. The CDR3: CASSLWGLNEKLFF. Here the CDR3 DNA reads TGTGCCAGCAGTTTGTGGGGCCTTAATGAAAAACTGTTTTTT.

This clonotype was seen repeatedly, ten times or more. This chain connects TRBV6-5 to TRBJ2-7; D remains unclear. V lost 7 bases to trimming and J lost 0 bases, with 10 bases between them. This CDR3 is built from 13 residues. Germline V gene data show CDR1 as MNHEY and CDR2 as SVGAGI. CDR3 sequence: CASKARNSYEQYF. The CDR3, as DNA: TGTGCCAGCAAAGCGCGGAACTCCTACGAGCAGTACTTC.

This clonotype was detected a few times. The CDR3 nucleotides read TGTGCCAGCAGATTCGTAGCGGGAATTAGCGAGCAGTACTTC. Translating gives CASRFVAGISEQYF. V gene TRBV6-2 or TRBV6-3 combines with J gene TRBJ2-7; 8 bases line up with TRBD2. Germline V gives CDR1 MNHEY, CDR2 SVGEGT. Losses at the gene ends were 6 bases for V and 6 bases for J; bases not matched to a gene: 10. CDR3 length equals 14 residues.

This clonotype has more than one count but fewer than ten. The gene calls are TRBV12-3 or TRBV12-4 and TRBJ1-2; 10 nucleotides line up with TRBD1. The CDR3 is 15 residues long. J gave up 4 bases and V 2 bases, and 4 bases lay outside the gene matches. The CDR3 DNA is TGTGCCAGCAGTTTACCGGGGACAGGGGCCTATGGCTACACCTTC. Protein: CASSLPGTGAYGYTF.

The genes are TRBV14 and TRBJ2-5, with 7 bases aligning to TRBD1. The germline gives CDR1 SGHDN, CDR2 FVKESK. CDR3 length: 15 residues. With 4 bases clipped from V and 2 bases from J, the junction kept 7 bases outside the gene matches. The CDR3 bases are TGTGCCAGCAGCCGGGAGAGGACAGGACAAGAGACCCAGTACTTC. Protein: CASSRERTGQETQYF.

The genes are TRBV11-2 and TRBJ1-2, with D possibly matching TRBD1 (6 bases). Trimming cost V 0 bases and J 6 bases, with 14 bases left between them. CDR1 and CDR2 from the germline V gene are SGHAT and FQNNGV. There are 15 residues in the CDR3. The CDR3 spells CASSLDLAGDHGYTF. The DNA for the CDR3 is TGTGCCAGCAGCTTAGATCTGGCAGGGGACCATGGCTACACCTTC.

This clonotype was detected only a few times. The rearrangement uses TRBV12-3 or TRBV12-4 and TRBJ2-5, with 11 bases lining up with TRBD2. V lost 5 bases and J lost 4; bases outside the gene matches: 3. The CDR3 has 14 amino acids. Written as DNA, the CDR3 is TGTGCCAGCAGTCGGACTAGCGGGCCAGAGACCCAGTACTTC. Its protein is CASSRTSGPETQYF.

The chain employs TRBV6-5 and TRBJ1-5; unclear D gene. Germline V gene sequence: CDR1 MNHEY, CDR2 SVGAGI. This CDR3 has 13 amino acids. Trimming took off 0 bases at V and 7 bases at J, with 7 bases between the two ends. In DNA, the CDR3 is TGTGCCAGCAGTTACTCGTCGGAACAGCCCCAGCATTTT. Protein sequence: CASSYSSEQPQHF.